One sample yielded the 26 T cell receptor beta chains listed below, sequenced in a study of T cell repertoires in cytomegalovirus infection. A single record per CDR3 protein comes from TCRdb applying MiXCR to the reads. This sample has roughly 730,000 distinct CDR3 sequences, with around 32% found just once. Their antigens remain unidentified. The material sequenced was cultured PBMCs, taken from culture after CMV antigen stimulation. The receptors come from a human donor in good health (CMV status not recorded). Some clones in this sample may be carry-over from other donors' samples.

This clonotype was picked up a small number of times. This chain joins TRBV12-3 or TRBV12-4 and TRBJ2-4; perhaps TRBD1 as D (6 bases). The germline V and J ends were trimmed by 4 bases and 9 bases, with 7 bases remaining between them. The CDR3 loop spans 11 amino acids. The CDR3 here is CASSSGAIQYF. CDR3 sequence (DNA): TGTGCCAGCAGTTCAGGGGCCATTCAGTACTTC.

The genes are TRBV7-9 and TRBJ2-5, with 10 bases aligning to TRBD2. After removal of 5 bases from V and 4 bases from J, the junction contained 19 bases not matched to a gene. CDR1 and CDR2 from the germline V gene are SEHNR and FQNEAQ (reference sequence). The CDR3 loop spans 19 amino acids. The CDR3 sequence is CASSPRETSGDRTRETQYF. In DNA form, the CDR3 reads TGTGCCAGCAGCCCCAGAGAAACTAGCGGGGACAGAACCCGAGAGACCCAGTACTTC. Combining the CDR3 with reference TRBV7-9 and TRBJ2-5 gives the whole variable domain DTGVSQNPRHKITKRGQNVTFRCDPISEHNRLYWYRQTLGQGPEFLTYFQNEAQLEKSRLLSDRFSAERPKGSFSTLEIQRTEQGDSAMYLCASSPRETSGDRTRETQYFGPGTRLLVL.

This clonotype has at least ten counts. The chain combines TRBV7-8 with TRBJ1-5, with D unclear. Trimming took off 4 bases at V and 0 bases at J, with 10 bases between the two ends. Looked up from germline, CDR1 is SGHVS and CDR2 is FQNEAQ. The CDR3 totals 15 residues. The CDR3 DNA reads as TGTGCCAGCAGCTCCGTGCAGCTTAGCAATCAGCCCCAGCATTTT. Protein product: CASSSVQLSNQPQHF.

Here the CDR3 reads CASRDTGGSRTDTQYF. DNA of the CDR3: TGTGCCAGCAGAGACACAGGGGGCAGTCGTACAGATACGCAGTATTTT. The chain has TRBV6-8 and TRBJ2-3; 9 bases match TRBD1. The CDR3 totals 16 residues. Germline V gives CDR1 MNHGY, CDR2 SAAAGT. With 6 bases clipped from V and 3 bases from J, the junction kept 10 bases outside the gene matches.

The V and J genes are TRBV15 and TRBJ2-3; maybe TRBD2 (5 bases). The CDR3 is 15 amino acids. Per germline, CDR1 LNHNV and CDR2 YYDKDF (reference sequence). The V gene lost 0 bases and the J gene lost 5 bases, with 12 bases spanning the gap. The CDR3 sequence is CATSRDREAVDTQYF. CDR3 in DNA: TGTGCCACCAGCAGAGATCGGGAAGCCGTAGATACGCAGTATTTT.

This clonotype appeared a few times. The chain is built from TRBV20-1 and TRBJ2-1; TRBD1 agrees at 7 bases. Germline loops: CDR1 DFQATT, CDR2 SNEGSKA (reference sequence). The CDR3 contains 14 residues. The junction had 7 bases not matched to a gene; V was cut back by 0 bases and J by 8 bases. The DNA for the CDR3 is TGCAGTGCTAGAGATCCCCAAGGGGGCGATGAGCAGTTCTTC. This gives the protein CSARDPQGGDEQFF.

This chain uses TRBV20-1 with TRBJ1-2; D is ambiguous. CDR3 size: 13 residues. V was cut by 6 bases and J by 7 bases, with 18 bases left in between. CDR1 DFQATT and CDR2 SNEGSKA come from the germline V gene (reference sequence). CDR3 sequence reads: CSAPSERYSGYTF. Written as DNA, the CDR3 is TGCAGTGCCCCTTCGGAGCGGTATAGTGGCTACACCTTC.

This chain uses TRBV5-1 with TRBJ1-6, with unresolved D. Looked up from germline, CDR1 is SGHRS and CDR2 is YFSETQ. Trimming took 0 bases from V and 6 from J, leaving 10 bases between them. This CDR3 region has 15 residues. The DNA of the CDR3 is TGCGCCAGCAGCTTGGGACCGCGTGGTAATTCACCCCTCCACTTT. It yields the protein CASSLGPRGNSPLHF.

The rearrangement uses TRBV20-1 and TRBJ1-2; no clear D gene. CDR1 and CDR2 from the germline V gene are DFQATT and SNEGSKA (reference sequence). With 3 bases removed from V and 8 bases from J, the gap between germline ends came to 25 bases. The CDR3 runs 16 residues. The DNA for the CDR3 is TGCAGTGCTAGTCTCAAGCAGGAGGGATCACAGCAGGGCTACACCTTC. As protein: CSASLKQEGSQQGYTF.

This clonotype occurred a few times. This rearrangement joins TRBV7-2 to TRBJ2-3; tentatively, D is TRBD1 (7 bases). The CDR3 extends over 15 amino acids. Trimming pared 6 bases from V and 4 bases from J, leaving 17 bases between. The germline V gene has CDR1 SGHTA and CDR2 FQGNSA. As DNA, the CDR3 is TGTGCCAGCAGGTACCGGCGGGACAGCCCAGATACGCAGTATTTT. Protein product: CASRYRRDSPDTQYF.

The V call is TRBV3-1, the J call TRBJ2-5; possibly TRBD2 for D (7 bases). Between the trimmed V and J ends, which lost 4 bases and 6 bases, there was a span of 18 bases. Germline V lookup: CDR1 LGHDT, CDR2 YNNKEL (reference sequence). The CDR3 spans 15 residues. In DNA, the CDR3 is TGTGCCAGCAGCCCACTGGGGGGGGGCGGAAAGACCCAGTACTTC. Its protein product is CASSPLGGGGKTQYF.

This chain connects TRBV7-8 to TRBJ2-5, with D perhaps matching TRBD1 or TRBD2 (6 bases each). This CDR3 comprises 14 residues. The V and J ends lost 10 bases and 5 bases respectively, with 20 bases between them. CDR1 SGHVS and CDR2 FQNEAQ come from the germline V gene. The CDR3 coding sequence is TGTGCCATTACAGGGACTCCCTTTGGGGAGACCCAGTACTTC. Translated, it gives CAITGTPFGETQYF.

J is TRBJ2-1 and V is TRBV7-9; no definite D call. Germline CDR1 and CDR2: SEHNR and FQNEAQ (reference sequence). This CDR3 has 13 amino acids. The V end was cut by 8 bases, the J end by 0 bases, with 8 bases between. This chain's CDR3 is CASCLSSYNEQFF. CDR3 DNA: TGTGCCAGCTGTTTGAGCTCCTACAATGAGCAGTTCTTC.

This clonotype has just one count. J is TRBJ2-3 and V is TRBV10-3, with D possibly being TRBD1 (6 bases). The CDR3 runs 17 residues. Germline CDR1 ENHRY, CDR2 SYGVKD. V gave up 2 bases and J gave up 1 base, with 16 bases separating them. The CDR3 sequence is CAISEPSGDTCTDTQYF. The CDR3 DNA reads TGTGCCATCAGTGAGCCATCCGGGGACACCTGCACAGATACGCAGTATTTT.

The rearrangement uses TRBV27 and TRBJ1-6; D perhaps matches TRBD1 (6 bases). Germline V gene lookup returns CDR1 MNHEY and CDR2 SMNVEV (reference sequence). Trimming shortened V by 7 bases and J by 8 bases, and 9 bases separated the two germline ends. The CDR3 has 12 amino acids. CDR3 DNA: TGTGCCAGCAAGGACAGAGATTCACCCCTCCACTTT. This encodes CASKDRDSPLHF.

Here the CDR3 DNA reads TGTGCCAGCAGTTTATCAGTGGGCAGATTCACAGATACGCAGTATTTT. Encoded protein: CASSLSVGRFTDTQYF. V usage is TRBV27 and J usage is TRBJ2-3; D not certain. The germline V and J ends were trimmed by 0 bases and 2 bases, with 12 bases remaining between them. Germline CDR1 is MNHEY and CDR2 is SMNVEV (reference sequence). This CDR3 contains 16 residues.

V gene TRBV11-2 combines with J gene TRBJ2-1, with unresolved D. This CDR3 has 16 residues. From germline, CDR1 is SGHAT and CDR2 FQNNGV. V lost 1 base and J lost 2, with 12 bases in between. The CDR3 here is CASSLGGVVPYNEQFF. CDR3 bases: TGTGCCAGCAGCTTAGGTGGGGTGGTCCCCTACAATGAGCAGTTCTTC. The full variable domain, completed using reference TRBV11-2 and TRBJ2-1, is EAGVAQSPRYKIIEKRQSVAFWCNPISGHATLYWYQQILGQGPKLLIQFQNNGVVDDSQLPKDRFSAERLKGVDSTLKIQPAKLEDSAVYLCASSLGGVVPYNEQFFGPGTRLTVL.

At least ten counts were recorded for this clonotype. The gene calls are TRBV7-2 and TRBJ1-6; 8 nucleotides align to TRBD1. The germline CDR1 and CDR2 sequences are SGHTA and FQGNSA. The CDR3 covers 15 residues. V shed 4 bases and J 6 bases; nucleotides not matched to a gene: 5. CDR3 coding DNA: TGTGCCAGCAGCTGGGGACAGGCCTCTAATTCACCCCTCCACTTT. Its translation is CASSWGQASNSPLHF.

V and J are TRBV12-3 or TRBV12-4 and TRBJ2-3; D not certain. This CDR3 contains 13 residues. Deletions cut 5 bases from V and 6 bases from J, with 12 bases between. CDR3 region: CASSRRQWDTQYF. The CDR3 DNA follows: TGTGCCAGCAGTCGGCGGCAATGGGATACGCAGTATTTT.

This sequence joins TRBV7-8 and TRBJ2-2; 9 bases are shared with TRBD1. This CDR3 has 16 residues. V gave up 2 bases and J gave up 6 bases; unmatched junction bases: 7. Germline CDR1 reads SGHVS; CDR2 reads FQNEAQ. CDR3 nucleotides: TGTGCCAGCAGCTTATACGGGACAGGGCCCGCCGGGGAGCTGTTTTTT. This sequence encodes CASSLYGTGPAGELFF. The entire variable domain, with the rest obtained from reference TRBV7-8 and TRBJ2-2, is as follows: GAGVSQSPRYKVAKRGQDVALRCDPISGHVSLFWYQQALGQGPEFLTYFQNEAQLDKSGLPSDRFFAERPEGSVSTLKIQRTQQEDSAVYLCASSLYGTGPAGELFFGEGSRLTVL.

The V gene is TRBV15, the J gene TRBJ2-5; weak D call: TRBD2 (6 bases). From germline, CDR1 is LNHNV and CDR2 YYDKDF (reference sequence). The V end lost 2 bases, the J end lost 4 bases, and 14 bases lay between the germline ends. The length of the CDR3 is 15 residues. The CDR3 region is CATSRPGRGGETQYF. The DNA for the CDR3 is TGTGCCACCAGCAGACCCGGGCGGGGAGGAGAGACCCAGTACTTC.

This clonotype was recorded a few times. V gene TRBV20-1 combines with J gene TRBJ2-7, with 9 bases aligning to TRBD2. This CDR3 contains 14 residues. CDR1 and CDR2 (germline): DFQATT, SNEGSKA (reference sequence). The J segment lost 6 bases and the V segment lost 5 bases, leaving 11 bases of the junction unmatched. CDR3 nucleotide sequence: TGCAGTGCTCATCGCTCGGCGGGGGGGCTCGAGCAGTACTTC. The encoded protein is CSAHRSAGGLEQYF.

The sample holds a few counts of this clonotype. This rearrangement joins TRBV10-3 to TRBJ2-3, with D possibly TRBD2 on 5 matching bases. The CDR3 length is 14 residues. The V gene lost 8 bases and the J gene lost 0 bases, with 12 bases spanning the gap. From germline, CDR1 is ENHRY and CDR2 SYGVKD. In DNA, the CDR3 is TGTGCCATCCGCGAGGGCGGGAGCACAGATACGCAGTATTTT. As protein: CAIREGGSTDTQYF.

The genes are TRBV6-1 and TRBJ2-6; no clear D. The ends were cut back, 6 bases at V and 3 bases at J, with 15 bases in the middle. From germline, CDR1 is MNHNS and CDR2 SASEGT. The CDR3 totals 16 residues. The CDR3 here is CASRATIGGGANVLTF. The CDR3, as DNA: TGTGCCAGCAGGGCGACAATCGGTGGTGGGGCCAACGTCCTGACTTTC.

This clonotype was counted once. The V gene is TRBV29-1, the J gene TRBJ2-3; possible D gene TRBD2, 5 bases. V lost 4 bases and J 5 bases, leaving 16 bases between the germline ends. Germline CDR1 reads SQVTM; CDR2 reads ANQGSEA. CDR3 length: 14 residues. In nucleotides, the CDR3 is TGCAGCGTTGGGTTAAGGCTAGCAGGAGATACGCAGTATTTT. It is translated as CSVGLRLAGDTQYF.

In this sample, this clonotype turned up a few times. J is TRBJ2-5 and V is TRBV6-2 or TRBV6-3, with a weak D call TRBD2 (5 bases). The CDR3 contains 15 residues. V dropped 6 bases and J dropped 1 base, with 15 bases sitting between them. Germline lookup yields CDR1 MNHEY and CDR2 SVGEGT. The CDR3 region is CASRGFFGLQETQYF. The CDR3 bases are TGTGCCAGCAGGGGGTTCTTCGGACTCCAAGAGACCCAGTACTTC.